This TCR beta chain came from a study of blood T cell repertoires in COVID-19. At the level of the study: Donors in the United States, Italy and Spain gave samples during acute or convalescent COVID-19. The cDNA or gDNA used as material had been derived from T cells, B-cell-depleted T cells, or PBMCs.

This clone was counted a single time. The CDR3 covers 15 residues. Germline CDR1 SGDLS, CDR2 YYNGEE. Trimming took 4 bases from V and 1 from J, leaving 14 bases between them. Original data processing: Amplification of reference gene primers provided the estimated nucleated cell counts. Sequencing used immunoSEQ multiplex PCR; TCRdb keeps in-frame clones, though not all of them. For V, J and clone size, that table is used; D and trimming come from the DNA. The sample contains about 36,000 clones, about 74% of which appear only once. This chain joins TRBV9 and TRBJ2-5; D possibly corresponds to TRBD1 (6 bases). The receptor's source is a man in his 60s with active COVID-19. The sample was peripheral blood. The CDR3 DNA reads as TGTGCCAGCAGCATCGGGACATTCATCCAAGAGACCCAGTACTTC. Its translation is CASSIGTFIQETQYF.